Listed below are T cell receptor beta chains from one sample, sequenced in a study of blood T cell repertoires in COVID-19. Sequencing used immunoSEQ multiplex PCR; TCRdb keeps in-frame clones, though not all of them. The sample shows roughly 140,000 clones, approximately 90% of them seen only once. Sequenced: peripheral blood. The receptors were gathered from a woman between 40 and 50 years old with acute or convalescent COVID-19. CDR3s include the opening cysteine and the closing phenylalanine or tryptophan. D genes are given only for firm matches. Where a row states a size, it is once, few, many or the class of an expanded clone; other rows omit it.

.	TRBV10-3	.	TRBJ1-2	TGTGCCATCAGTGGCGATCTCTATGGCTACACCTTC	CAISGDLYGYTF
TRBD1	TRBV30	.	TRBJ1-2	TGTGCCTGGACCGTAACAGGGGCTGGTGGCTACACCTTC	CAWTVTGAGGYTF
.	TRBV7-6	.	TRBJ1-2	TGTGCCAGCAGCTCTACAGGAAACTATGGCTACACCTTC	CASSSTGNYGYTF
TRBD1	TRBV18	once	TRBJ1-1	TGTGCCAGCTCACCTACACAGGGGAGGCTGAACACTGAAGCTTTCTTT	CASSPTQGRLNTEAFF
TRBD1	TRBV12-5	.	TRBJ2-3	TGTGCTAGTGGCTTGGGACAGGCAGATACGCAGTATTTT	CASGLGQADTQYF
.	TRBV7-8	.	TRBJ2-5	TGTGCCAGCAGCTCCAGGGGAGAGCGGTTGGAGACCCAGTACTTC	CASSSRGERLETQYF
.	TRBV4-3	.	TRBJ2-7	TGCGCCAGCAGCCGGGACTTCCTCTACGAGCAGTACTTC	CASSRDFLYEQYF
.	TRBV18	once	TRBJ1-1	TGTGCCAGCTCACCACCAGGGAGTCCCCTTCTGAACACTGAAGCTTTCTTT	CASSPPGSPLLNTEAFF
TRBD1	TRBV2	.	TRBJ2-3	TGTGCCAGCCTGGACAGGGGGCAAGATACGCAGTATTTT	CASLDRGQDTQYF
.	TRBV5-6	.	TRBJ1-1	TGTGCCAGCAGCTTGGGAGGGATGGTCACTGAAGCTTTCTTT	CASSLGGMVTEAFF
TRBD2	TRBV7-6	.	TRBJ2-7	TGTGCCAGCACCCCCTTAACAGCGGGAGGGCCTGGAGAGCAGTACTTC	CASTPLTAGGPGEQYF